Below, 26 T cell receptor beta chains from the same sample are listed, as sequenced in a study of shared clonotypes between healthy human individuals. Clones were sequenced by immunoSEQ multiplex PCR, and TCRdb holds only the in-frame ones, with some missing. The sample holds 2.5 million or so clones, just over 90% seen once. The sample consisted of naive CD4+ T cells sorted from blood. Subset meaning: CD45RA+ positively selected. The source is a man aged 18 to 35 in good health.

The V and J genes are TRBV6-1 and TRBJ2-5; D might be TRBD1 (6 bases). There are 15 residues in the CDR3. Trimming stripped 6 bases from V and 7 bases from J, with 21 bases between. Germline V gene data show CDR1 as MNHNS and CDR2 as SASEGT. The chain's CDR3 is CASSTTDSPPRTQYF. The CDR3 DNA is TGTGCCAGCAGCACGACGGACAGTCCTCCGAGGACCCAGTACTTC.

The V call is TRBV28, the J call TRBJ1-5; 7 bases are a match to TRBD1. Germline V lookup: CDR1 MDHEN, CDR2 SYDVKM. Trimming cost V 6 bases and J 2 bases; bases outside gene matches: 7. The CDR3 extends over 15 amino acids. CDR3 amino acids: CASSRTGSGNQPQHF. For the CDR3, the DNA is TGTGCCAGCAGCAGGACAGGCAGCGGCAATCAGCCCCAGCATTTT.

This rearrangement joins TRBV5-1 to TRBJ1-3; no reliable D call. Germline V lookup: CDR1 SGHRS, CDR2 YFSETQ. V dropped 4 bases and J dropped 3 bases, with 11 bases sitting between them. The CDR3 totals 14 residues. CDR3 amino acids: CASSVESVGNTIYF. The CDR3, as DNA: TGCGCCAGCAGCGTTGAGAGCGTTGGAAACACCATATATTTT.

The V call is TRBV20-1, the J call TRBJ2-7; no clear D gene. From germline, CDR1 is DFQATT and CDR2 SNEGSKA (reference sequence). The CDR3 extends over 11 amino acids. V was cut by 3 bases and J by 9 bases, with 12 bases left in between. CDR3 DNA: TGCAGTGCTAGCACGGAGCTACGGCAGTACTTC. Protein product: CSASTELRQYF.

This clone was seen a single time. The gene calls are TRBV5-6 and TRBJ1-5, with no clear D. Per germline, CDR1 SGHDT and CDR2 YYEEEE. The V gene lost 4 bases and the J gene lost 6 bases, with 14 bases spanning the gap. The CDR3 consists of 14 residues. The CDR3: CASSKNIRGQPQHF. The DNA for the CDR3 is TGTGCCAGCAGCAAAAACATCCGCGGTCAGCCCCAGCATTTT. The variable domain in full, with the rest retrieved from reference TRBV5-6 and TRBJ1-5, is DAGVTQSPTHLIKTRGQQVTLRCSPKSGHDTVSWYQQALGQGPQFIFQYYEEEERQRGNFPDRFSGHQFPNYSSELNVNALLLGDSALYLCASSKNIRGQPQHFGDGTRLSIL.

The V gene is TRBV7-2, the J gene TRBJ2-3; TRBD2 matches at 9 bases. The junction had 8 bases not matched to a gene; V was cut back by 3 bases and J by 1 base. The CDR3 length is 17 residues. Germline assignment: CDR1 SGHTA and CDR2 FQGNSA. The CDR3 is CASSFLRLAGRTDTQYF. CDR3 sequence (DNA): TGTGCCAGCAGCTTTTTGAGGCTAGCGGGACGCACAGATACGCAGTATTTT.

V and J are TRBV10-3 and TRBJ2-5; possibly TRBD1 for D (5 bases). Germline V gives CDR1 ENHRY, CDR2 SYGVKD. The V end was cut by 2 bases, the J end by 4 bases, with 17 bases between. The CDR3 is 16 amino acids. CDR3 nucleotide sequence: TGTGCCATCAGTGAGGGACAAGCAGATGGTTTAGAGACCCAGTACTTC. It encodes CAISEGQADGLETQYF.

This chain links TRBV19 with TRBJ2-7, with 7 bases lining up with TRBD1. The CDR3 has 18 residues. Germline V CDR1 and CDR2: LNHDA, SQIVND (reference sequence). V gave up 3 bases and J gave up 1 base; unmatched junction bases: 15. CDR3 amino acids: CASSIGRRSGTASYEQYF. CDR3 in DNA: TGTGCCAGTAGTATCGGTAGGAGATCCGGGACAGCTTCCTACGAGCAGTACTTC.

The chain has TRBV7-9 and TRBJ1-4, with D maybe TRBD1 (6 bases). CDR3 size: 14 residues. Looked up from germline, CDR1 is SEHNR and CDR2 is FQNEAQ (reference sequence). V lost 1 base, J lost 8 bases, and 11 bases lay in between. The CDR3 loop reads CASSLGAGTEKLFF. The DNA of the CDR3 is TGTGCCAGCAGCTTAGGGGCTGGGACAGAAAAACTGTTTTTT.

V usage is TRBV25-1 and J usage is TRBJ2-1, with D hard to call. There are 15 residues in the CDR3. Germline V gene sequence: CDR1 MGHDK, CDR2 SYGVNS. Trimming shortened V by 5 bases and J by 6 bases, and 17 bases separated the two germline ends. CDR3 nucleotides: TGTGCCAGCAGTCCCGGAGACCTACCAAGCAATGAGCAGTTCTTC. Its translation is CASSPGDLPSNEQFF.

This chain connects TRBV10-3 to TRBJ2-3; TRBD2 matches 8 bases. The CDR3 length is 14 residues. Germline lookup yields CDR1 ENHRY and CDR2 SYGVKD. The V and J ends lost 5 bases and 4 bases, in that order; junction bases with no gene match: 5. As DNA, the CDR3 is TGTGCCATCAGTCGGGGGGGCCTCGCAGATACGCAGTATTTT. Residues: CAISRGGLADTQYF.

The chain combines TRBV6-5 with TRBJ2-3, with D maybe TRBD2 (7 bases). Looked up from germline, CDR1 is MNHEY and CDR2 is SVGAGI. The CDR3 consists of 15 residues. V lost 2 bases and J lost 2, with 11 bases in between. The CDR3 nucleotides read TGTGCCAGCAGTTACCGCGGGGGCCTCACAGATACGCAGTATTTT. Encoded protein: CASSYRGGLTDTQYF.

This clone was observed a single time. The gene calls are TRBV7-2 and TRBJ2-1; possibly TRBD2 for D (7 bases). The CDR3 contains 18 residues. Per the germline V gene, CDR1 is SGHTA and CDR2 is FQGNSA. Trimming took 4 bases from V and 0 from J, leaving 19 bases between them. The CDR3 region has the DNA TGTGCCAGCAGCTCCCCTAGCAAGGGGGGGAGCTCCTACAATGAGCAGTTCTTC. As protein: CASSSPSKGGSSYNEQFF.

This chain connects TRBV12-5 to TRBJ1-5; D is ambiguous. V was trimmed by 3 bases and J by 11 bases, leaving 14 bases between them. The CDR3 length is 13 residues. Germline V gives CDR1 LGHNT, CDR2 FRNRAP. This CDR3 reads CASGFHTIESQHF. The CDR3 bases are TGTGCTAGTGGTTTCCATACTATTGAGTCCCAGCATTTT.

The J gene is TRBJ1-4, the V gene TRBV6-5; 7 nucleotides align to TRBD1. Trimming removed 6 bases from V and 4 bases from J; junction bases left unmatched: 8. Germline V gives CDR1 MNHEY, CDR2 SVGAGI. CDR3 length equals 15 residues. Here the CDR3 reads CASRGGTVINEKLFF. The DNA of the CDR3 is TGTGCCAGCAGAGGGGGGACAGTCATTAATGAAAAACTGTTTTTT.

This clone was seen a single time. V usage is TRBV18 and J usage is TRBJ2-2, with TRBD2 matching over 11 bases. This CDR3 spans 17 amino acids. V trimming: 1 base; J trimming: 3 bases; junction bases outside the gene matches: 4. Germline CDR1 KGHSH, CDR2 LQKENI. CDR3 residues: CASSPRIAGGDTGELFF. In DNA, the CDR3 is TGTGCCAGCTCACCACGGATAGCGGGAGGGGACACCGGGGAGCTGTTTTTT.

J is TRBJ1-1 and V is TRBV5-1; 8 bases match TRBD1. V lost 1 base to trimming and J lost 4 bases; unmatched junction nucleotides: 6. The CDR3 is made up of 15 amino acids. CDR1 is SGHRS, CDR2 YFSETQ, per germline. The CDR3 protein is CASSLQGAGGTEAFF. CDR3 nucleotides: TGCGCCAGCAGCTTGCAGGGGGCGGGAGGCACTGAAGCTTTCTTT. Using reference TRBV5-1 and TRBJ1-1 for the parts outside the CDR3, the full variable domain is KAGVTQTPRYLIKTRGQQVTLSCSPISGHRSVSWYQQTPGQGLQFLFEYFSETQRNKGNFPGRFSGRQFSNSRSEMNVSTLELGDSALYLCASSLQGAGGTEAFFGQGTRLTVV.

The chain combines TRBV15 with TRBJ2-5, with D possibly being TRBD1 or TRBD2 (5 bases each). The V and J ends lost 1 base and 4 bases respectively, with 7 bases between them. This CDR3 is 13 amino acids long. Germline loops: CDR1 LNHNV, CDR2 YYDKDF (reference sequence). Written as DNA, the CDR3 is TGTGCCACCAGCAGAGGAGGGGTAGAGACCCAGTACTTC. Its protein is CATSRGGVETQYF. Filled out from reference TRBV15 and TRBJ2-5, the complete variable domain reads DAMVIQNPRYQVTQFGKPVTLSCSQTLNHNVMYWYQQKSSQAPKLLFHYYDKDFNNEADTPDNFQSRRPNTSFCFLDIRSPGLGDTAMYLCATSRGGVETQYFGPGTRLLVL.

The chain has TRBV13 and TRBJ2-3; 8 nucleotides agree with TRBD2. The CDR3 has 16 residues. In germline, CDR1 is PRHDT, CDR2 FYEKMQ (reference sequence). V shed 4 bases, J shed 3 bases, and the junction held 9 bases outside the gene matches. The CDR3, as DNA: TGTGCCAGCAGCTCCTTATTAGCGGGGATGACAGATACGCAGTATTTT. Encoded protein: CASSSLLAGMTDTQYF.

To note about this clone: Other DNA sequences in the sample encode the same CDR3. The V and J genes are TRBV5-1 and TRBJ2-5; 9 nucleotides align to TRBD1. The trim removed 5 bases at V and 1 base at J, leaving 9 bases unmatched. The CDR3 is 16 amino acids. Germline values: CDR1 SGHRS, CDR2 YFSETQ. The CDR3 nucleotides are TGCGCCAGCAGTAGGGACAGGGCTGGGGGCCAAGAGACCCAGTACTTC. Translating gives CASSRDRAGGQETQYF.

The chain employs TRBV27 and TRBJ2-7, with a possible D match to TRBD1 (6 bases). Germline V CDR1 and CDR2: MNHEY, SMNVEV (reference sequence). CDR3 length: 13 residues. The ends were cut back, 5 bases at V and 1 base at J, with 9 bases in the middle. CDR3 region: CASSRQVSYEQYF. The DNA for the CDR3 is TGTGCCAGCAGTCGACAGGTGTCCTACGAGCAGTACTTC.

V gene TRBV29-1 combines with J gene TRBJ1-6; no clear D. CDR3 size: 11 residues. From germline, CDR1 is SQVTM and CDR2 ANQGSEA. V was cut by 0 bases and J by 13 bases, with 7 bases left in between. DNA of the CDR3: TGCAGCGTTGAAGATGGAGGGCCCCTCCACTTT. Translation gives CSVEDGGPLHF.

V is TRBV18 and J is TRBJ2-1; 11 nucleotides agree with TRBD2. Trimming at V came to 5 bases and at J to 8 bases, leaving 14 bases not matched to a gene. Per the germline V gene, CDR1 is KGHSH and CDR2 is LQKENI. CDR3 size: 17 residues. The CDR3 region has the DNA TGTGCCAGCTCAGCCCGCTCTACTAGCGGGAGTACCGATGAGCAGTTCTTC. This gives the protein CASSARSTSGSTDEQFF. Full variable domain (missing parts from reference TRBV18 and TRBJ2-1): NAGVMQNPRHLVRRRGQEARLRCSPMKGHSHVYWYRQLPEEGLKFMVYLQKENIIDESGMPKERFSAEFPKEGPSILRIQQVVRGDSAAYFCASSARSTSGSTDEQFFGPGTRLTVL.

This clone came up a few times. CDR3: CASSVVGESSEKLFF. CDR3 sequence (DNA): TGTGCCAGCAGCGTAGTGGGGGAGTCGTCTGAAAAACTGTTTTTT. The V and J genes are TRBV9 and TRBJ1-4, with a possible D match to TRBD1 (5 bases). V gave up 0 bases and J gave up 7 bases, with 13 bases separating them. The CDR3 is 15 residues long. Looked up from germline, CDR1 is SGDLS and CDR2 is YYNGEE.

Details on this clone: In the same sample, other DNA sequences code for this CDR3. The gene calls are TRBV5-6 and TRBJ2-5; 9 bases are a match to TRBD2. Germline CDR1 SGHDT, CDR2 YYEEEE. V shed 2 bases and J 1 base; nucleotides not matched to a gene: 3. The CDR3 is 15 amino acids. The CDR3 reads CASSFKTSGQETQYF. The DNA of the CDR3 is TGTGCCAGCAGCTTTAAGACTAGCGGCCAAGAGACCCAGTACTTC. The complete variable domain, with remaining parts taken from reference TRBV5-6 and TRBJ2-5, reads DAGVTQSPTHLIKTRGQQVTLRCSPKSGHDTVSWYQQALGQGPQFIFQYYEEEERQRGNFPDRFSGHQFPNYSSELNVNALLLGDSALYLCASSFKTSGQETQYFGPGTRLLVL.

This clone was detected a few times. The rearrangement uses TRBV5-5 and TRBJ2-5, with 7 bases aligning to TRBD2. After removal of 2 bases from V and 5 bases from J, the junction contained 9 bases not matched to a gene. Germline V gene sequence: CDR1 SGHKS, CDR2 YYEKEE (reference sequence). The CDR3 has 15 residues. CDR3 in amino acids: CASSFSVVGGETQYF. The CDR3 bases are TGTGCCAGCAGCTTCTCCGTCGTCGGGGGGGAGACCCAGTACTTC.